This T cell receptor (beta chain) derives from a study of tumor and adjacent non-tumor tissue in lung cancer. The library came from three nested PCR rounds adapted from ARM-PCR protocols. In TCRdb, the multiplex PCR reads were re-called with MiXCR into one record per CDR3 protein. Of over 130,000 distinct CDR3 sequences in the sample, about 71% were seen once. The template was RNA from unsorted bulk tissue. The CDR3 consists of 12 residues. With regard to this clonotype: Relative to the germline gene, one junction end is altered; a read error may explain this.

Sequenced material: lung tumor tissue. The clonotype originates from a man aged 60-69 years with small cell lung cancer. The rearrangement joins TRBV12-3 or TRBV12-4 to TRBJ1-5; D unresolved. This CDR3 reads CVSTVSNQPQHF. CDR3 bases: TGTGTCAGCACGGTTAGCAATCAGCCTCAGCATTTT.